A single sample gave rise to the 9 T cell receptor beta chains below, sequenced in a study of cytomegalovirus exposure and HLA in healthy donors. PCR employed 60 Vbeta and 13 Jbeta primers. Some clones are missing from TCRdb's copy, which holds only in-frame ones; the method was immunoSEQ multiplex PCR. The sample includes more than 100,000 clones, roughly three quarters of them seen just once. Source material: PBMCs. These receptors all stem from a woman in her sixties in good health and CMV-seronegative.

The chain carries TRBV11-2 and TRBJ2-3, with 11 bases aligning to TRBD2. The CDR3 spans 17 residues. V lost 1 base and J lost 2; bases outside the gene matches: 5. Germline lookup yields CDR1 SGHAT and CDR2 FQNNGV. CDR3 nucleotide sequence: TGTGCCAGCAGCTTAGGGGCTAGCGGGGGGTTCACAGATACGCAGTATTTT. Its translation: CASSLGASGGFTDTQYF.

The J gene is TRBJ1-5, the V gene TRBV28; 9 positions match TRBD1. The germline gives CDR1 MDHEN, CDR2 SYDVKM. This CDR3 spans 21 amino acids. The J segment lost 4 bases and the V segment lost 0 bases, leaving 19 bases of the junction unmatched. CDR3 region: CASSLWKGQGKPRSLNQPQHF. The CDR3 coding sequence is TGTGCCAGCAGTTTATGGAAGGGACAGGGAAAACCCCGAAGCCTAAATCAGCCCCAGCATTTT.

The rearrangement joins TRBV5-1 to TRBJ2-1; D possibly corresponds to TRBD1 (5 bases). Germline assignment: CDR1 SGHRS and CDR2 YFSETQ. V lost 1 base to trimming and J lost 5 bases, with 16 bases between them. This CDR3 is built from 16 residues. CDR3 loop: CASSLQGLKGHNEQFF. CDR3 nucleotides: TGCGCCAGCAGCTTGCAGGGTTTGAAGGGCCACAATGAGCAGTTCTTC.

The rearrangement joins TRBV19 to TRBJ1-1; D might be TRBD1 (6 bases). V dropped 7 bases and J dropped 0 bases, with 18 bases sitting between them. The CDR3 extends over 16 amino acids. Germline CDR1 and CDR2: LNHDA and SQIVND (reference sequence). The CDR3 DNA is TGTGCCAGTACCACCCTGGGGGCAGGGATGAACACTGAAGCTTTCTTT. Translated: CASTTLGAGMNTEAFF.

The CDR3 sequence is CASSIGQGGTEAFF. In DNA form, the CDR3 reads TGTGCCAGCTCAATCGGACAGGGGGGCACTGAAGCTTTCTTT. The chain combines TRBV18 with TRBJ1-1; TRBD1 matches 10 bases. The CDR3 runs 14 residues. The V segment lost 5 bases and the J segment 4 bases; nucleotides outside the gene matches: 4. Germline-derived CDR1 and CDR2 are KGHSH and LQKENI.

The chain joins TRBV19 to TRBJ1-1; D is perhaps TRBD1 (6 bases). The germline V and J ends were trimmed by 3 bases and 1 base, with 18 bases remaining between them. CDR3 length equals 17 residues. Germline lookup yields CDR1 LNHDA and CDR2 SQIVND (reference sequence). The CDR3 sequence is CASSILFRGHRNTEAFF. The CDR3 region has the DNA TGTGCCAGTAGTATCTTGTTCCGGGGACACCGGAACACTGAAGCTTTCTTT.

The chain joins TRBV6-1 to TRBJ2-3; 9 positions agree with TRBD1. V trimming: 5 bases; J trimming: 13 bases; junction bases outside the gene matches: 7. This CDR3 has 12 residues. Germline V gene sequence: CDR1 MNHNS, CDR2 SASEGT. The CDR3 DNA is TGTGCCAGCAGTCAAAAGGACAGGGGCAAGTATTTT. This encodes CASSQKDRGKYF.

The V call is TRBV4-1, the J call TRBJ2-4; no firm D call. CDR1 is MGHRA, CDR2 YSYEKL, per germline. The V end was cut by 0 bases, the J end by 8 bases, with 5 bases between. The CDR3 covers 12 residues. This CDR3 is CASSQDLDIQYF. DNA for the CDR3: TGCGCCAGCAGCCAAGATTTAGACATTCAGTACTTC.

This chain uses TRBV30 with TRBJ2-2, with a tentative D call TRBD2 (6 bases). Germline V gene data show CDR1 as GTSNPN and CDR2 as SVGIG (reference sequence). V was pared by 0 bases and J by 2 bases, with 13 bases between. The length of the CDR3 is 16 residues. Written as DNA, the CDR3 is TGTGCCTGGAGTGTACGTCGGGGGACTAACACCGGGGAGCTGTTTTTT. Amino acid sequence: CAWSVRRGTNTGELFF. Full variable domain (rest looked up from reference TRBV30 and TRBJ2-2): SQTIHQWPATLVQPVGSPLSLECTVEGTSNPNLYWYRQAAGRGLQLLFYSVGIGQISSEVPQNLSASRPQDRQFILSSKKLLLSDSGFYLCAWSVRRGTNTGELFFGEGSRLTVL.